A single sample gave rise to the 5 T cell receptor beta chains below, sequenced in a study of T cell responses to AZD1222 COVID-19 vaccine (dated by TCRdb to about 2021). Read against the paper, the sample's time point label means: about 28 days (+/-7) after the second vaccine dose. The sample's treatment or condition label, in plain terms: meningococcal conjugate vaccine given as trial control. The library was made by the immunoSEQ multiplex PCR assay. TCRdb holds this immuneACCESS table with in-frame rearrangements only. Some clones are missing; in checked studies, unresolved V genes explain under half, and the rest has no known cause. Here the sample has 150,000 to 200,000 clones; more than 90% occur a single time. The leading ten clones occupy approximately 4% of the sample. Source: peripheral blood, taken 28 days after the second dose of the MenACWY control vaccine. The receptors derive from an adult who received the MenACWY meningococcal vaccine as a control.

This chain links TRBV5-6 with TRBJ1-3; no clear D gene. Trimming removed 4 bases at V and 0 bases at J, with 11 bases between. There are 15 residues in the CDR3. Germline V gives CDR1 SGHDT, CDR2 YYEEEE. CDR3 in DNA: TGTGCCAGCAGCGATGAAGGGTCCTCTGGAAACACCATATATTTT. As protein: CASSDEGSSGNTIYF.

The chain joins TRBV30 to TRBJ2-1, with 9 bases aligning to TRBD2. The germline V gene encodes CDR1 GTSNPN and CDR2 SVGIG (reference sequence). Germline trimming cut 3 bases from V and 8 bases from J; bases unmatched to any gene: 5. The CDR3 runs 13 residues. DNA for the CDR3: TGTGCCTGGAGCGGCGGGGGGGACCATGAGCAGTTCTTC. This sequence encodes CAWSGGGDHEQFF.

The V and J genes are TRBV18 and TRBJ1-3; D perhaps matches TRBD1 (5 bases). V lost 3 bases and J lost 3, with 12 bases in between. Germline V gene sequence: CDR1 KGHSH, CDR2 LQKENI. The CDR3 sequence is 15 residues long. The CDR3: CASSPRVQGGNTIYF. The CDR3 DNA follows: TGTGCCAGCTCACCCAGGGTGCAGGGTGGAAACACCATATATTTT.

As concerns this clone: Germline and junction disagree at one end, which may indicate a read error. V usage is TRBV12-5 and J usage is TRBJ2-7; D is ambiguous. CDR1 and CDR2 from the germline V gene are LGHNT and FRNRAP. The CDR3 length is 11 residues. CDR3 residues: CASGLVSGVVF. Here the CDR3 DNA reads TGTGCTAGTGGTTTGGTATCAGGTGTCGTCTTC.

V usage is TRBV3-1 (or the pseudogene TRBV3-2) and J usage is TRBJ2-7, with D possibly matching TRBD2 (6 bases). The length of the CDR3 is 15 residues. CDR1 and CDR2 (germline): LGHDT, YNNKEL (reference sequence). V lost 0 bases and J 6 bases, leaving 15 bases between the germline ends. The CDR3 is CASSQDPGVGGEQYF. DNA for the CDR3: TGTGCCAGCAGCCAAGATCCAGGTGTGGGGGGCGAGCAGTACTTC.